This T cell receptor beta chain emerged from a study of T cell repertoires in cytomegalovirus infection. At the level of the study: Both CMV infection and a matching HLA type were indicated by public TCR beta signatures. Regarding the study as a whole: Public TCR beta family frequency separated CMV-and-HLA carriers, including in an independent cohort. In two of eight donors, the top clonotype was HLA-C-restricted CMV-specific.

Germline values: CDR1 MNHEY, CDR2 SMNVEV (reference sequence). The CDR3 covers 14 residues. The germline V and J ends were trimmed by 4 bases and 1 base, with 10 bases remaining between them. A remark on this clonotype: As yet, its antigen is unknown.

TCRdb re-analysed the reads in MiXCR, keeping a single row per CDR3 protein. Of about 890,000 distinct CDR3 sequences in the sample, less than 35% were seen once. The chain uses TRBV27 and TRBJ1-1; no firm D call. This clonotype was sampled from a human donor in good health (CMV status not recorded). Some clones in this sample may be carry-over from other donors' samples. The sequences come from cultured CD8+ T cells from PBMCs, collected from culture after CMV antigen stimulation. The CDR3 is CASSSPRTNTEAFF. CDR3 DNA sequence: TGTGCCAGCAGTTCCCCTCGGACGAACACTGAAGCTTTCTTT.